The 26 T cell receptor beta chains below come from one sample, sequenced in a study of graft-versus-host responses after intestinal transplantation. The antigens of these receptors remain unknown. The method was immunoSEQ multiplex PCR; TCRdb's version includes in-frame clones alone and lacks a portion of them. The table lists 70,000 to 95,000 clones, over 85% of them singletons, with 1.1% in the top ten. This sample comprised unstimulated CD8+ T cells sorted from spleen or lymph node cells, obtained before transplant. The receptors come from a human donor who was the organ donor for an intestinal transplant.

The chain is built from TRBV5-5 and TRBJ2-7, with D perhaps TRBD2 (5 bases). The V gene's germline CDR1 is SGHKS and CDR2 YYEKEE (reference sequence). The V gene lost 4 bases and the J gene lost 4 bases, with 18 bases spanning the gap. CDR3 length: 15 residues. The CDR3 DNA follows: TGTGCCAGCAGCCTGGTCCATGACGGGGTTTACGAGCAGTACTTC. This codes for CASSLVHDGVYEQYF.

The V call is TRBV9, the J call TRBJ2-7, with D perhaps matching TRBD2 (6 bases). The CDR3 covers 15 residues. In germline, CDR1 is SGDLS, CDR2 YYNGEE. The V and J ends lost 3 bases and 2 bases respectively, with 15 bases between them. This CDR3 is CASSGNRDFPYEQYF. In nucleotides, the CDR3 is TGTGCCAGCAGCGGAAACCGGGACTTCCCCTACGAGCAGTACTTC.

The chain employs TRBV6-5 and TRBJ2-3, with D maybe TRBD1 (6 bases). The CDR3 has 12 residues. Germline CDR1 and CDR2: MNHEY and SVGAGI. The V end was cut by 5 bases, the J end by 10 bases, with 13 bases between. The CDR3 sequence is CASSLGGEAQYF. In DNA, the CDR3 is TGTGCCAGCAGTCTAGGGGGAGAGGCGCAGTATTTT.

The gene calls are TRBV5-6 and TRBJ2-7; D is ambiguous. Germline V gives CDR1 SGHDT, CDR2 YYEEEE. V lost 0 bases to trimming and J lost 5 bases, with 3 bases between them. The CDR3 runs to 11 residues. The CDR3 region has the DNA TGTGCCAGCAGCTTGGCCGACGAGCAGTACTTC. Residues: CASSLADEQYF.

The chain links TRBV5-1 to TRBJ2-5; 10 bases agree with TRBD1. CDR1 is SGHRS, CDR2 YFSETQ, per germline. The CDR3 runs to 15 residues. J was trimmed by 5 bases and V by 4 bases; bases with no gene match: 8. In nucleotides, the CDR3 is TGCGCCAGCAGCGCTGACAGGGGGCGCGGGGAGACCCAGTACTTC. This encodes CASSADRGRGETQYF.

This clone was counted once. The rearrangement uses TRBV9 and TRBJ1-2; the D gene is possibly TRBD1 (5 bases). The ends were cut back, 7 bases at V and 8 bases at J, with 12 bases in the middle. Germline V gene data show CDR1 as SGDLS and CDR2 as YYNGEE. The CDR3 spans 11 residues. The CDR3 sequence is CASGEGNGYTF. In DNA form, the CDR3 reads TGTGCCAGCGGGGAGGGGAACGGCTACACCTTC.

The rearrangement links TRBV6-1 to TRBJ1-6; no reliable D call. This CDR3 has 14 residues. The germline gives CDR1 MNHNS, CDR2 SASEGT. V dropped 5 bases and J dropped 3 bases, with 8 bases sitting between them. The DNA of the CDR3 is TGTGCCAGCAGTTCAGGCAACTATAATTCACCCCTCCACTTT. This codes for CASSSGNYNSPLHF.

Here the CDR3 reads CASSLSLGVVFYEQFF. DNA of the CDR3: TGCGCCAGCAGCTTGAGTTTAGGGGTAGTTTTCTATGAGCAGTTCTTC. The chain recombines TRBV5-1 with TRBJ2-1, with D possibly TRBD1 on 5 matching bases. The ends were cut back, 1 base at V and 8 bases at J, with 19 bases in the middle. The CDR3 runs 16 residues. Germline V lookup: CDR1 SGHRS, CDR2 YFSETQ.

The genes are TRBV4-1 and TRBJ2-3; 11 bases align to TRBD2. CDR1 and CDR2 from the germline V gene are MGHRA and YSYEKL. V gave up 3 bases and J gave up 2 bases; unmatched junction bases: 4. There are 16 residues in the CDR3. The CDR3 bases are TGCGCCAGCAGCCAGCCACTAGCGGGGGTCACAGATACGCAGTATTTT. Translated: CASSQPLAGVTDTQYF.

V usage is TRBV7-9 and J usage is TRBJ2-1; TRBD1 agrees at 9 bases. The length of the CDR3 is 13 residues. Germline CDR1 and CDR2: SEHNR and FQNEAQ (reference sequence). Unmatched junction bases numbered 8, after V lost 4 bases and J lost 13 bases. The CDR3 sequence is CASSSSSGQGQFF. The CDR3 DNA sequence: TGTGCCAGCAGCTCCTCATCGGGACAGGGCCAGTTCTTC.

This chain's CDR3 is CASSLDRGDEQFF. CDR3 coding DNA: TGTGCCAGCAGCTTGGACAGGGGGGATGAGCAGTTCTTC. The chain links TRBV7-9 to TRBJ2-1; TRBD1 agrees at 10 bases. There are 13 residues in the CDR3. Per the germline V gene, CDR1 is SEHNR and CDR2 is FQNEAQ (reference sequence). V was clipped by 3 bases and J by 8 bases; unmatched bases: 1.

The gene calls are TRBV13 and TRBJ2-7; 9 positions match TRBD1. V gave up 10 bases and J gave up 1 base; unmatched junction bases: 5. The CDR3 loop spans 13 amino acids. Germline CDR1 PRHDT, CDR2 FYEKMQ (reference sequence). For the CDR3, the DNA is TGTGCCACCGGGACAGGGAGTTCCTACGAGCAGTACTTC. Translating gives CATGTGSSYEQYF.

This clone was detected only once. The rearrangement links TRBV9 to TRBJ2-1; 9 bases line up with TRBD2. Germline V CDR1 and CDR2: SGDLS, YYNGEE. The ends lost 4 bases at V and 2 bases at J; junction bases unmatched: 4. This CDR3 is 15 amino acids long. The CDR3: CASSPRGGAYNEQFF. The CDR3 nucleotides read TGTGCCAGCAGCCCCCGCGGGGGGGCCTACAATGAGCAGTTCTTC.

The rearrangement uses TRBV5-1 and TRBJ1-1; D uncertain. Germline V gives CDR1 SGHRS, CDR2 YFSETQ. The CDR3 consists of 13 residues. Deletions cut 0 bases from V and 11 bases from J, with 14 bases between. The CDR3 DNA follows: TGCGCCAGCAGCTTGGAAGGCCCCACGGGGGCTTTCTTT. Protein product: CASSLEGPTGAFF.

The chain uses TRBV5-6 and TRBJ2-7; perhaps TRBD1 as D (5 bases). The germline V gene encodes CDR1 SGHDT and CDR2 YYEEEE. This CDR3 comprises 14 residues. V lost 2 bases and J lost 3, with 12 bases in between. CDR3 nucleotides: TGTGCCAGCAGCTTAGGGGCCTTAGTCTACGAGCAGTACTTC. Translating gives CASSLGALVYEQYF.

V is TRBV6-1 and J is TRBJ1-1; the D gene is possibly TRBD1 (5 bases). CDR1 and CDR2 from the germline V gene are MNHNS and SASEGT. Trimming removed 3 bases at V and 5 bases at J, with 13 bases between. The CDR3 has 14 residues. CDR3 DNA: TGTGCCAGCAGTGACTGGGGTAGGGGAACTGAAGCTTTCTTT. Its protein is CASSDWGRGTEAFF.

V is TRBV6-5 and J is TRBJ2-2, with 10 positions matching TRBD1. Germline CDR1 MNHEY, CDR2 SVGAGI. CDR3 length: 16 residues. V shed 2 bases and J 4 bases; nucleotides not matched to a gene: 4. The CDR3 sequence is CASSYMGQGFTGELFF. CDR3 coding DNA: TGTGCCAGCAGTTACATGGGACAGGGGTTCACCGGGGAGCTGTTTTTT.

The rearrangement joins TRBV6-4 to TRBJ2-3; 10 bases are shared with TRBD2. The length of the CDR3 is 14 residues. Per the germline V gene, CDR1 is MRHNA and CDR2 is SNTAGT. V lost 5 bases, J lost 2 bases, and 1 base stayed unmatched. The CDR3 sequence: CASSSGGATDTQYF. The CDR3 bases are TGTGCCAGCAGTAGCGGGGGGGCCACAGATACGCAGTATTTT.

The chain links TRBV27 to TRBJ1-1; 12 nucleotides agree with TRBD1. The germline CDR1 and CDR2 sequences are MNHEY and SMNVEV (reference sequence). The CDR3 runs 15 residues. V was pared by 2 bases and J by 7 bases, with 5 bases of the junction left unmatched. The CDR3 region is CASSLGTGGAYEAFF. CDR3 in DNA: TGTGCCAGCAGTTTAGGGACAGGGGGCGCTTATGAAGCTTTCTTT.

CDR3 in DNA: TGTGCCAGCAGTCCCGGACTAGCGGGAGGAAAGGGGGCCTACAATGAGCAGTTCTTC. Its protein is CASSPGLAGGKGAYNEQFF. The chain couples TRBV28 to TRBJ2-1; TRBD2 matches 14 bases. CDR1 and CDR2 (germline): MDHEN, SYDVKM. With V trimmed by 5 bases and J by 2 bases, 11 bases remained unmatched. The CDR3 is 19 residues long.

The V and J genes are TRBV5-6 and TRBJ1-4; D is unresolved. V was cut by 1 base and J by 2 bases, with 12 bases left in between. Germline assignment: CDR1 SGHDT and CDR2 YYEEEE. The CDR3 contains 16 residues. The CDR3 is CASSLFHGPTNEKLFF. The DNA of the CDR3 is TGTGCCAGCAGCTTGTTTCATGGCCCCACTAATGAAAAACTGTTTTTT.

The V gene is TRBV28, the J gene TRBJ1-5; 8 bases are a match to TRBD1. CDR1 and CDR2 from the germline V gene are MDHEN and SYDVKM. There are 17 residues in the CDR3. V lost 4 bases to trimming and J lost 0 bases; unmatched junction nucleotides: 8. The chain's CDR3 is CASSSPGGGYSNQPQHF. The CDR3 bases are TGTGCCAGCAGTTCCCCAGGGGGCGGATATAGCAATCAGCCCCAGCATTTT.

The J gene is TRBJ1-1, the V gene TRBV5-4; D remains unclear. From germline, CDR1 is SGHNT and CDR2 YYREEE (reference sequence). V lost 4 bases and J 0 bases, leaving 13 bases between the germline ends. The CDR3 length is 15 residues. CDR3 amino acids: CASSSRTGMNTEAFF. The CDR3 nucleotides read TGTGCCAGCAGCAGCCGGACGGGAATGAACACTGAAGCTTTCTTT.

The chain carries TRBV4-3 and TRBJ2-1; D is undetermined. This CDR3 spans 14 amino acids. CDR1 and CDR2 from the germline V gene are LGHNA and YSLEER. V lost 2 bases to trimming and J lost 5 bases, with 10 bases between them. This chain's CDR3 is CASSQSFRDNEQFF. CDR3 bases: TGCGCCAGCAGCCAATCCTTTCGAGACAATGAGCAGTTCTTC.

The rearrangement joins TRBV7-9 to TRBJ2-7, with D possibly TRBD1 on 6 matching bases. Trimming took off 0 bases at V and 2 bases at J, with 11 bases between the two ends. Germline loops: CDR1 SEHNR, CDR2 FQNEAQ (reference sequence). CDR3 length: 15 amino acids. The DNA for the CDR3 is TGTGCCAGCAGCTTAGCATCCAGGGGCCCCTACGAGCAGTACTTC. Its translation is CASSLASRGPYEQYF.

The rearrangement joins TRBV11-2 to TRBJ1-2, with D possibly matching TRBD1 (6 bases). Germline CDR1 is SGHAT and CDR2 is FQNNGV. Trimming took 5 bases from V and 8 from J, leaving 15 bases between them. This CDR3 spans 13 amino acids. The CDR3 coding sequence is TGTGCCAGCAGCCCCACAGGGTTAGACGGCTACACCTTC. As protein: CASSPTGLDGYTF.